This TCR beta chain was sequenced in a study of cytomegalovirus exposure and HLA in healthy donors. This CDR3 is 15 amino acids long. With 0 bases removed from V and 0 bases from J, the gap between germline ends came to 8 bases. In germline, CDR1 is MNHEY, CDR2 SVGAGI. The PCR ran on 60 Vbeta and 13 Jbeta primers. TCRdb's table, derived via immunoSEQ multiplex PCR, lists solely in-frame clones and lacks some. The sample lists about 130,000 clones; about 81% were seen once. Sequenced material: PBMCs. The V and J genes are TRBV6-5 and TRBJ1-1; D gene ambiguous. The clonotype originates from a woman in her 30s in good health and CMV-seronegative. The CDR3 region has the DNA TGTGCCAGCAGTTACTCGAGCGGGATGAACACTGAAGCTTTCTTT. Its protein product is CASSYSSGMNTEAFF.